This T cell receptor (beta chain) was profiled in a study of T cells in Graves' hyperthyroidism and ophthalmopathy. Study-wide points: Most thyroid clonotypes with frequency above 0.001 were detected in blood.

PBMCs were sourced from about 10 ml fresh peripheral blood. Comments on this clonotype: As yet, its antigen is unknown. Being one base from a much bigger clone, this may be a read error.

The CDR3 consists of 12 residues. The germline CDR1 and CDR2 sequences are DFQATT and SNEGSKA (reference sequence). The V end lost 1 base, the J end lost 13 bases, and 15 bases lay between the germline ends. Authors of the study amplified TCR beta CDR3 regions from RNA transcripts. In the first-round RT-PCR of the TCR CDR3, the HTBI primer set was used. TCRdb reprocessed the multiplex PCR reads with MiXCR, giving one entry per CDR3 protein. The table lists 200,000 to 250,000 distinct CDR3 sequences, about 17% of them singletons. The clonotype was recovered from a woman aged 18-35 years with Graves' ophthalmopathy. This rearrangement joins TRBV20-1 to TRBJ2-3, with TRBD2 as a possible D gene (6 bases). The material sequenced was blood. In DNA form, the CDR3 reads TGCAGTGCTAGAGGTCTTGGGGGGTCGAAGTATTTT. Protein sequence: CSARGLGGSKYF.